This passage covers 8 T cell receptor beta chains from one sample sequenced in a study of T cell changes during pregnancy in multiple sclerosis. Some clones are missing from TCRdb's copy, which holds only in-frame ones; the method was immunoSEQ multiplex PCR. Here the sample spans around 86,000 clones, 90% to 95% being singletons. The material sequenced was peripheral blood, taken in the first trimester of pregnancy. The receptors derive from a female donor with multiple sclerosis, enrolled in a pregnancy study.

This chain connects TRBV5-1 to TRBJ1-1, with a tentative D call TRBD1 (6 bases). This CDR3 is 13 amino acids long. The germline V gene encodes CDR1 SGHRS and CDR2 YFSETQ. V was trimmed by 0 bases and J by 6 bases, leaving 9 bases between them. The CDR3 region has the DNA TGCGCCAGCAGCTTGGTAGGGGGGGCTGAAGCTTTCTTT. Residues: CASSLVGGAEAFF. The variable domain in full, completed from reference TRBV5-1 and TRBJ1-1, reads KAGVTQTPRYLIKTRGQQVTLSCSPISGHRSVSWYQQTPGQGLQFLFEYFSETQRNKGNFPGRFSGRQFSNSRSEMNVSTLELGDSALYLCASSLVGGAEAFFGQGTRLTVV.

This chain joins TRBV7-9 and TRBJ1-2; D uncertain. Trimming left V 0 bases short and J 0 bases short, with 11 bases between. Germline V CDR1 and CDR2: SEHNR, FQNEAQ (reference sequence). The CDR3 contains 16 residues. The CDR3 nucleotides read TGTGCCAGCAGCTTAGCGCCTGGCACTACTAACTATGGCTACACCTTC. This sequence encodes CASSLAPGTTNYGYTF.

The chain combines TRBV7-3 with TRBJ2-1; a weak D match, TRBD2 (7 bases). The CDR3 consists of 14 residues. V was shortened by 4 bases and J by 9 bases, with 16 bases between the two germline ends. CDR1 and CDR2 (germline): SGHTA, FQGTGA. The CDR3 sequence: CASSSSWRGGEQFF. The CDR3 DNA reads TGTGCCAGCAGCTCTAGCTGGAGGGGGGGTGAGCAGTTCTTC.

This clone is a singleton in its sample. V usage is TRBV27 and J usage is TRBJ2-3; 8 nucleotides line up with TRBD2. The CDR3 is 15 amino acids. After removal of 6 bases from V and 2 bases from J, the junction contained 7 bases not matched to a gene. Germline CDR1 reads MNHEY; CDR2 reads SMNVEV (reference sequence). CDR3 amino acids: CASRPLAGPTDTQYF. CDR3 bases: TGTGCCAGCAGACCCTTAGCGGGACCCACAGATACGCAGTATTTT.

The chain uses TRBV4-1 and TRBJ2-1; 12 bases are a match to TRBD2. After removal of 5 bases from V and 1 base from J, the junction contained 6 bases not matched to a gene. The germline V gene encodes CDR1 MGHRA and CDR2 YSYEKL. This CDR3 has 17 residues. For the CDR3, the DNA is TGCGCCAGCAGCTCCTCTAGCGGGGGGGTTTCCTACAATGAGCAGTTCTTC. Its translation: CASSSSSGGVSYNEQFF.

The chain joins TRBV27 to TRBJ2-7; 8 positions agree with TRBD1. The CDR3 is 15 residues long. V was clipped by 5 bases and J by 9 bases; unmatched bases: 15. The germline CDR1 and CDR2 sequences are MNHEY and SMNVEV (reference sequence). The CDR3 sequence: CASSARGRGHLGQYF. CDR3 nucleotides: TGTGCCAGCAGTGCCCGGGGCAGGGGGCACCTAGGGCAGTACTTC.

The J gene is TRBJ2-1, the V gene TRBV27; 7 bases map to TRBD2. The CDR3 is 13 amino acids. V dropped 7 bases and J dropped 2; count of bases not matched to a gene: 2. Germline CDR1 MNHEY, CDR2 SMNVEV (reference sequence). CDR3 coding DNA: TGTGCCAGCAACGGGAGGCCCTACAATGAGCAGTTCTTC. Protein product: CASNGRPYNEQFF.

The chain recombines TRBV4-1 with TRBJ1-5; 7 bases match TRBD1. CDR1 is MGHRA and CDR2 is YSYEKL in the germline V gene. The CDR3 runs 18 residues. The V gene end was trimmed by 4 bases and the J gene end by 0 bases; junction bases not matched to a gene: 12. The CDR3 coding sequence is TGCGCCAGCAGCCCAGCCCCCGACAGGGCGGATAGCAATCAGCCCCAGCATTTT. It is translated as CASSPAPDRADSNQPQHF.